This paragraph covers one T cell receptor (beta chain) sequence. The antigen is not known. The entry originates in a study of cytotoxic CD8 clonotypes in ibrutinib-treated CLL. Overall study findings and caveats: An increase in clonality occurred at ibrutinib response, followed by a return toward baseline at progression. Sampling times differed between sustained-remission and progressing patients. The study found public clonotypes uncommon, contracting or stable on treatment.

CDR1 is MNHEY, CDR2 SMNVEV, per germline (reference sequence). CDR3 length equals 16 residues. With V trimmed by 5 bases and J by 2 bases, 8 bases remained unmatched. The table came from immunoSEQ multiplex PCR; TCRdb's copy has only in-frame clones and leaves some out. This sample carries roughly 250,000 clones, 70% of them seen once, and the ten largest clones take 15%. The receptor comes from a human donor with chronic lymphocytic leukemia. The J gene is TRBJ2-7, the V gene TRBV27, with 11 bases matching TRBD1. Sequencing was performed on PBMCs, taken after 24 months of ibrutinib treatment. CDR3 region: CASSPGPGQGAYEQYF. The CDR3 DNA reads TGTGCCAGCAGTCCTGGACCGGGACAGGGGGCCTACGAGCAGTACTTC.